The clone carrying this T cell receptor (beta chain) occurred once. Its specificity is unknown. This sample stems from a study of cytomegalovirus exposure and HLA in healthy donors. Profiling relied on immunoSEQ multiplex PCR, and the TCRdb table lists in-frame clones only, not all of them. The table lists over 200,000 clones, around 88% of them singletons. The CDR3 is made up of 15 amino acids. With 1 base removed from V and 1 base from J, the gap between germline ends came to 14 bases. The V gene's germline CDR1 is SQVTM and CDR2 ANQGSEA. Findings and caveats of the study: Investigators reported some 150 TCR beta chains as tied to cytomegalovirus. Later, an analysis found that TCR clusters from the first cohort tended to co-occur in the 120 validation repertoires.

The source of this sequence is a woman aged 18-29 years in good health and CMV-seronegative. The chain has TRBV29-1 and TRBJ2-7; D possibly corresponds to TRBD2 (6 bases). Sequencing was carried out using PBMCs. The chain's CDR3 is CSVEGFTGRSYEQYF. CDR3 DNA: TGCAGCGTTGAAGGGTTCACGGGGAGGTCCTACGAGCAGTACTTC.